Sequencing of this T cell receptor (beta chain) was carried out in a study of shared clonotypes between healthy human individuals (dated by TCRdb to about 2020). For context, the study as a whole: The cohort included three men and a couple of women between 18 and 49 years of age. Per donor, three plates each were used for CD4 naive and CD4 memory, two for CD8 naive, and one for CD8 memory. To estimate repertoire size and how much clonotypes are shared between individuals, the study performed deep sequencing of blood TCR repertoires from a few healthy adults. To increase sequencing depth and limit assay-specific biases, different laboratories used diverse techniques to prepare libraries and sequence TCR repertoires. Leukapheresis yielded between about 0.8 and 8.9 billion PBMCs per donor. On the study overall, not on this receptor specifically: Across a few donors, 5% to 6% of naive CD4, 3.5% of naive CD8, about 2.3% of memory CD4, and approximately 0.4% of memory CD8 clonotypes were shared. Only blood was sampled, and tissue TCR repertoires likely differ from those in blood. Pairwise subsampling led to the expectation that sequencing depth would affect the degree of clonotype sharing among donors. The genetic and exposure-history diversity represented was limited by the small number of donors. Naive subsets generally had larger estimated clonotype richness than memory subsets did. Rarefaction of sorted-subset datasets indicated incomplete sequencing despite the large sequencing depth. Compared with non-shared clonotypes, the clonotypes found in all four sorted-subset donors had higher generation probabilities.

Reading from cysteine to phenylalanine, the CDR3 counts 15 amino acids. The read is trimmed to its CDR3 DNA, 45 bases read in frame from base 1. The germline V gene yields SGHRS for CDR1 and YFSETQ for CDR2. Unmatched junction bases come to 5, with V trimmed by 2 bases and J by 6 bases. TCR CDR3 regions were amplified from genomic DNA by multiplex PCR using the deep immunoSEQ assay. Extracted genomic DNA from each cell subset was distributed evenly across all wells of several immunoSEQ 96-well plates, and each plate was treated as a replicate. For sorted subsets, each replicate PCR was loaded with around 220 ng genomic DNA, equivalent to 25,000 to 35,000 T cell genomes. The purified libraries were quantified using a Qubit 3.0 fluorometer, sized with a Bioanalyzer 2100, and then quantified again using the KAPA Library Quantification kit. Each immunoSEQ 96-well plate was sequenced on its own single-read 150-cycle Illumina NextSeq 550 flow cell. Regarding the original processing steps: Because the immunoSEQ output included only junctional sequences and no quality scores, the filtering could not be the same as the filtering used for full-length reads. Sequences were annotated with PyIR, a Python wrapper for IgBLAST v1.9, using IMGT germline references to assign V/J genes and CDR3. Reads with weak V/J assignments (E-value above 1e-6), missing CDR3, stop codons, out-of-frame junctions, or ambiguous translated residues were removed. V3J clonotypes were defined as sequences sharing an identical inferred V gene, J gene, and CDR3 amino acid sequence. Percentage overlap between repertoires was calculated by dividing the number of shared unique clonotypes by the size of the smaller repertoire. Repertoire richness was assessed with RTK rarefaction, the Chao1 estimator, and Recon v2.1 estimates of unobserved clonotypes. Generation probabilities for all TCRbeta clonotypes obtained by the gDNA method from a handful of donors were computed using OLGA. TCRdb took this table from immuneACCESS and kept in-frame rearrangements with V and J called. Such tables lack part of the clones; where checked against another copy, unresolved V genes explain under half of the gap, and the rest is unexplained. The DNA was the basis for D and trimming; V, J and clone size are from that table. A total of roughly 660,000 clones appear in this sample, less than 95% of them only once. Of the sample, approximately 35% is held by the ten largest clones.

With regard to this clone: Its cognate antigen has yet to be identified. Base quality data are lacking; no much larger clone is found one base away.

The donors were healthy, HIV-negative adults with no recently reported acute infections or vaccinations. All donors were Caucasian adults living in Nashville, Tennessee, USA. CD8 memory samples consisted of magnetically selected CD45RO+ cells combined with CCR7-negative CD45RA+ effector memory (TemRA) cells. After blood collection by leukapheresis, PBMCs were isolated using Ficoll-Histopaque density gradient centrifugation and then cryopreserved in the vapor phase of liquid nitrogen. Purity and quantity of every magnetically sorted T cell population were checked by analytical flow cytometry. Genomic DNA was isolated from every sorted fraction and measured by UV absorbance on a Nanodrop 2000c.

This clonotype was sampled from a man aged 18 to 30 in good health. Some clones in this sample may be carry-over from other donors' samples. The specimen was memory CD8+ T cells from PBMCs. The label giving this sample's cell subset or site can be read as: CD45RO+ cells pooled with CCR7-negative TemRA cells. Here the chain combines TRBV5-1 and TRBJ2-1; a stretch of 10 junction bases matches TRBD2. This receptor has the CDR3 CASSFLAGEVNEQFF. The DNA sequence is given as TGCGCCAGCAGCTTCCTAGCGGGAGAGGTCAATGAGCAGTTCTTC.